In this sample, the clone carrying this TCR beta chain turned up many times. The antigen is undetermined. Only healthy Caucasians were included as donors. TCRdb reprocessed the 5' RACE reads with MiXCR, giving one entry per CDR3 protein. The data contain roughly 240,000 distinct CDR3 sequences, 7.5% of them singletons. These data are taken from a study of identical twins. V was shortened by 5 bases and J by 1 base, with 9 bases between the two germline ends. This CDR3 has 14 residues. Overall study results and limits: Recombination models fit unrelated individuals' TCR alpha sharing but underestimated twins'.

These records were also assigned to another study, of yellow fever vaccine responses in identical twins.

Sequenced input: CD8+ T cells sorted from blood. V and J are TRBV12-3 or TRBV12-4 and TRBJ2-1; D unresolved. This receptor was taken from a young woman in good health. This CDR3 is CASSTDLSYNEQFF. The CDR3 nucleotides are TGTGCCAGCAGTACCGATCTATCCTACAATGAGCAGTTCTTC.